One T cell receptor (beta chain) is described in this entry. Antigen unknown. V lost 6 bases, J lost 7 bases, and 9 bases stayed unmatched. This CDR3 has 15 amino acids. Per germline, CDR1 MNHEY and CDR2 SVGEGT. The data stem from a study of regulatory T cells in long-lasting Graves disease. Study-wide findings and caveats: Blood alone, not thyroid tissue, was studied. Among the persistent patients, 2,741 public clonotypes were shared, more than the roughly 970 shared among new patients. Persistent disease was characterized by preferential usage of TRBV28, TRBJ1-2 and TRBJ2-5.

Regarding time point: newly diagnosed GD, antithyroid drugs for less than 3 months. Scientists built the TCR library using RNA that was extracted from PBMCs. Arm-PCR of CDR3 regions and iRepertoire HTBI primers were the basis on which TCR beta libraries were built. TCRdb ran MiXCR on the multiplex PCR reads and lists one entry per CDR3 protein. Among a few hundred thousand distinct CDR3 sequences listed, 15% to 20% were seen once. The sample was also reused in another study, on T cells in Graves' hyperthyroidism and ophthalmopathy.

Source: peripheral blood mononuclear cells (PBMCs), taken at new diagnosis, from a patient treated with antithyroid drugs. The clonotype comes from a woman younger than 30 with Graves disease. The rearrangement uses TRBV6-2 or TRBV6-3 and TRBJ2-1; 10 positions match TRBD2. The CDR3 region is CASRPGLAIPNEQFF. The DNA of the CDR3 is TGTGCCAGCAGGCCGGGACTAGCGATTCCTAATGAGCAGTTCTTC.